Listed below are T cell receptor beta chains from one sample, sequenced in a study of blood T cells in healthy people across ages. TCRdb reanalysed the 5' RACE reads using MiXCR and keeps one entry per CDR3 protein. In the table there are roughly 2 million distinct CDR3 sequences, about 50% of which are singletons. Source material: blood. The receptors were gathered from a woman aged 40 to 55 in good health. CDR3s include the opening cysteine and the closing phenylalanine or tryptophan. Each record gives: D gene, J gene, clone size, V gene, CDR3 protein, CDR3 DNA. D genes are given only for firm matches. The size field is filled for only some rows; it gives once, few, many or a size class.

- TRBJ1-5 - TRBV4-1 CASSQLQGLQPQHF TGCGCCAGCAGCCAACTACAGGGACTTCAGCCCCAGCATTTT
- TRBJ2-5 - TRBV19 CASSISWETQYF TGTGCCAGTAGTATCAGTTGGGAGACCCAGTACTTC
TRBD1 TRBJ1-2 - TRBV20-1 CSASPGDRDYGYTF TGCAGTGCTAGTCCGGGGGACAGAGACTATGGCTACACCTTC
- TRBJ2-7 - TRBV6-1 CASSVERSYEQYF TGTGCCAGCAGTGTGGAAAGGTCCTACGAGCAGTACTTC
TRBD2 TRBJ2-1 few TRBV6-5 CASGLAGGSNRGEQFF TGTGCCTCCGGACTAGCGGGGGGCTCTAACAGGGGTGAGCAGTTCTTC
TRBD2 TRBJ2-7 - TRBV5-1 CASTPVAGGYYEQYF TGCGCCAGCACCCCTGTGGCGGGGGGCTACTACGAGCAGTACTTC
- TRBJ2-7 once TRBV20-1 CSAHRMLYEQYF TGCAGTGCCCACAGGATGCTCTACGAACAGTACTTC
- TRBJ2-1 - TRBV27 CASMAGCAQFF TGTGCCAGTATGGCCGGATGTGCCCAGTTCTTC
TRBD1 TRBJ2-1 - TRBV5-6 CASSWGTGINNEQFF TGTGCCAGCAGCTGGGGGACAGGGATCAACAATGAGCAGTTCTTC
- TRBJ2-7 - TRBV7-2 CASSLALQGAQYF TGTGCCAGCAGCTTAGCGCTACAGGGCGCTCAGTACTTC
- TRBJ2-3 - TRBV7-2 CAISESGEGTDTQYF TGTGCCATCAGTGAGTCGGGAGAAGGGACAGATACGCAGTATTTT
TRBD1 TRBJ1-5 once TRBV5-1 CASSPGDRADQPQHF TGCGCCAGCAGCCCAGGGGACAGGGCCGATCAGCCCCAGCATTTT
TRBD2 TRBJ2-3 - TRBV3-1 CASSRPRGLAGTDTQYF TGTGCCAGCAGCCGCCCCCGGGGGCTAGCGGGAACAGATACGCAGTATTTT
- TRBJ2-3 - TRBV9 CASSVALGTDTQYF TGTGCCAGCAGCGTAGCTCTGGGCACAGATACGCAGTATTTT
- TRBJ2-3 - TRBV25-1 CASSADRATQYF TGTGCCAGCAGTGCGGACAGAGCAACGCAGTATTTT
TRBD2 TRBJ2-3 - TRBV6-6 CATLSSGDTQYF TGTGCCACTCTAAGTAGCGGGGATACGCAGTATTTT
- TRBJ2-1 - TRBV12-3/TRBV12-4 CASSWTGSSTYNEQFF TGTGCCAGCAGTTGGACCGGTTCCTCTACCTACAATGAGCAGTTCTTC
TRBD1 TRBJ2-1 - TRBV19 CASRGQGLVRNEQFF TGTGCCAGTAGGGGACAGGGATTGGTACGCAATGAGCAGTTCTTC
- TRBJ2-2 - TRBV7-2 CASSLGLARELFF TGTGCCAGCAGCTTAGGGCTGGCCCGGGAGCTGTTTTTT
TRBD1 TRBJ2-3 - TRBV6-5 CASRTGRLDTQYF TGTGCCAGCCGGACAGGGAGGCTAGATACGCAGTATTTT
- TRBJ2-5 - TRBV6-6 CASFHRAGETQYF TGTGCCAGCTTTCACAGGGCGGGCGAGACCCAGTACTTC
- TRBJ1-2 - TRBV2 CASSESSAGANYGYTF TGTGCCAGCAGTGAATCTAGCGCAGGGGCGAACTATGGCTACACCTTC
- TRBJ2-1 - TRBV20-1 CSASKGYNEQFF TGCAGTGCTAGCAAGGGATACAATGAGCAGTTCTTC
TRBD1 TRBJ2-5 - TRBV5-1 CASSPGYRGETQYF TGCGCCAGCAGCCCCGGATACAGGGGTGAGACCCAGTACTTC
- TRBJ2-5 - TRBV19 CASSIRTEQETQYF TGTGCCAGTAGTATCCGGACGGAACAGGAGACCCAGTACTTC
- TRBJ2-7 - TRBV7-2 CASSLARSAIYEQYF TGTGCCAGCAGCTTAGCGAGATCGGCAATCTACGAGCAGTACTTC
TRBD1 TRBJ2-1 few TRBV20-1 CSALDRVYNEQFF TGCAGTGCTCTCGACAGGGTCTACAATGAGCAGTTCTTC
TRBD2 TRBJ2-3 - TRBV9 CASSTGLSGVGTDTQYF TGTGCCAGCAGCACGGGACTTAGCGGGGTAGGCACAGATACGCAGTATTTT
- TRBJ2-7 - TRBV7-2 CASSLALAAPRYEQYF TGTGCCAGCAGCTTAGCGCTAGCCGCACCTAGGTACGAGCAGTACTTC
- TRBJ2-6 - TRBV19 CASSSGGTRFRANVLTF TGTGCCAGTAGTAGCGGGGGCACTCGGTTTAGGGCCAACGTCCTGACTTTC
- TRBJ2-3 - TRBV4-1 CASSQDPPGIFTDAQYF TGCGCCAGCAGCCAAGATCCCCCCGGGATTTTCACAGATGCGCAGTATTTT
TRBD2 TRBJ2-3 - TRBV28 CVSSSPRTSGGPEDTQYF TGTGTCAGCAGTTCGCCTCGGACTAGCGGGGGGCCAGAAGATACGCAGTATTTT
TRBD1 TRBJ2-1 - TRBV12-3/TRBV12-4 CASRGTDRGPSYNEQFF TGTGCCAGCAGGGGGACGGACAGGGGGCCCTCCTACAATGAGCAGTTCTTC
- TRBJ2-2 - TRBV12-3/TRBV12-4 CASSPRPEPNTGELFF TGTGCCAGCAGTCCCCGACCTGAGCCCAACACCGGGGAGCTGTTTTTT
- TRBJ2-5 - TRBV5-6 CASSSPIGVWGRETQYF TGTGCCAGCAGCTCGCCAATTGGGGTCTGGGGAAGGGAGACCCAGTACTTC
TRBD2 TRBJ2-5 - TRBV3-1 CASSRSTSGGEETQYF TGTGCCAGCAGCCGATCGACTAGCGGGGGGGAAGAGACCCAGTACTTC
TRBD1 TRBJ2-1 - TRBV7-2 CASSYGTGASGEQFF TGTGCCAGCAGCTACGGGACAGGGGCCTCGGGTGAGCAGTTCTTC
TRBD1 TRBJ2-7 - TRBV12-3/TRBV12-4 CASSLYLGGQGADEQYF TGTGCCAGCAGTTTATATTTGGGTGGACAGGGAGCCGACGAGCAGTACTTC
- TRBJ2-3 few TRBV11-2 CASSLLVYGTSLKNTQYF TGTGCCAGCAGCTTATTAGTTTACGGGACCTCCCTGAAAAATACGCAGTATTTT
- TRBJ2-1 - TRBV20-1 CSAKRPLSLYNEQFF TGCAGTGCTAAAAGACCCCTATCTCTCTACAATGAGCAGTTCTTC
- TRBJ2-5 - TRBV4-2 CASSQEGGSAGAQETQYF TGTGCCAGCAGCCAAGAAGGCGGTAGTGCGGGGGCGCAAGAGACCCAGTACTTC
- TRBJ2-3 - TRBV18 CASSPGIGALRTDTQYF TGTGCCAGCTCACCTGGAATCGGGGCCCTACGCACAGATACGCAGTATTTT
TRBD2 TRBJ2-4 - TRBV15 CATSRDVGGKNIQYF TGTGCCACCAGCAGAGATGTGGGGGGGAAAAACATTCAGTACTTC
- TRBJ1-1 - TRBV6-5 CASSYSRGVTEAFF TGTGCCAGCAGTTATAGTAGGGGGGTCACTGAAGCTTTCTTT
- TRBJ2-1 - TRBV28 CASSQGLFSYNEQFF TGTGCCAGCAGTCAGGGACTGTTTTCCTACAATGAGCAGTTCTTC
- TRBJ1-2 - TRBV27 CASASGVDGYTF TGTGCCAGTGCCTCAGGTGTAGATGGCTACACCTTC
TRBD2 TRBJ2-5 - TRBV20-1 CSATTLTSAGGQETQYF TGCAGTGCCACGACTCTTACTAGCGCGGGGGGTCAAGAGACCCAGTACTTC
- TRBJ2-4 - TRBV6-1 CASSEGRRLQYF TGTGCCAGCAGTGAAGGTCGTAGACTGCAGTACTTC
- TRBJ2-1 - TRBV5-5 CASSPEGVLSSYNEQFF TGTGCCAGCAGCCCGGAAGGGGTGCTTAGCTCCTACAATGAGCAGTTCTTC
- TRBJ1-6 - TRBV6-1 CATKGNFNSPLHF TGTGCCACAAAAGGGAACTTCAATTCACCCCTCCACTTT
- TRBJ2-7 few TRBV9 CASSVGLLGSYEQYF TGTGCCAGCAGCGTAGGCCTCCTGGGTTCCTACGAGCAGTACTTC
- TRBJ1-4 - TRBV29-1 CSVRTEGQEKLFF TGCAGCGTGAGGACTGAGGGTCAGGAAAAACTGTTTTTT
- TRBJ2-1 - TRBV20-1 CSARTQANYNEQFF TGCAGTGCCAGGACGCAGGCAAACTACAATGAGCAGTTCTTC
- TRBJ2-7 - TRBV6-6 CASSYTDDEQYF TGTGCCAGCAGTTACACGGACGACGAGCAGTACTTC
- TRBJ2-7 - TRBV3-1 CASSQERVPNMAQYF TGTGCCAGCAGCCAAGAGCGGGTACCAAATATGGCCCAGTACTTC
TRBD2 TRBJ2-1 - TRBV27 CASSQIAGSSAQFF TGTGCCAGCAGTCAAATAGCGGGGTCGAGCGCGCAGTTCTTC
- TRBJ2-1 - TRBV4-2 CASSQDLHRVIPYNEQFF TGTGCCAGCAGCCAAGATCTCCACAGGGTGATACCCTACAATGAGCAGTTCTTC